The clone carrying this TCR beta chain was seen once. A much more abundant neighbour one base away suggests this may be a read error. The CDR3 is made up of 13 amino acids. CDR1 MNHGY and CDR2 SAAAGT come from the germline V gene. This sample was taken from a study of T cells in Graves' hyperthyroidism and ophthalmopathy. RNA transcripts provided the source from which TCR beta CDR3 regions were amplified. TCR CDR3 underwent first-round RT-PCR with the HTBI primer set. TCRdb reanalysed the multiplex PCR reads using MiXCR and keeps one entry per CDR3 protein. The table records fewer than 450,000 distinct CDR3 sequences, about a sixth of them present only once.

The chain links TRBV6-8 to TRBJ2-7, with D uncertain. The better agreement between TRBJ2-1 and the DNA end casts doubt on the J call. The TCR originated in a woman aged 25-40 years with Graves' hyperthyroidism that later progressed to Graves' ophthalmopathy. The sample was blood. CDR3 in DNA: TGTGCCAGACAGCCCCTAGGTTACTACGAGCAGTTCTTC. Its translation is CARQPLGYYEQFF.